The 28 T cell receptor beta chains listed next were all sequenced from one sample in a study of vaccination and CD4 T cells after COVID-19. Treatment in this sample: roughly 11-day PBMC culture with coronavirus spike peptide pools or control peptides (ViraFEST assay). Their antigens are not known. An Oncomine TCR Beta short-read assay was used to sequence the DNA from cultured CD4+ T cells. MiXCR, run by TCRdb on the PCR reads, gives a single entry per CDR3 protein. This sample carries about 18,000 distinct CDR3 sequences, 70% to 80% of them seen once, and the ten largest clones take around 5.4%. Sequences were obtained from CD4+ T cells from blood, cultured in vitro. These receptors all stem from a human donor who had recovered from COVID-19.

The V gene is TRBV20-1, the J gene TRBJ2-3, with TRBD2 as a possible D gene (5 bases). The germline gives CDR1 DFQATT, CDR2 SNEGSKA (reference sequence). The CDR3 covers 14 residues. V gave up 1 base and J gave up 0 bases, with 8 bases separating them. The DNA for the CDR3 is TGCAGTGCTAGAGTGGGCGGGAGCACAGATACGCAGTATTTT. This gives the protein CSARVGGSTDTQYF.

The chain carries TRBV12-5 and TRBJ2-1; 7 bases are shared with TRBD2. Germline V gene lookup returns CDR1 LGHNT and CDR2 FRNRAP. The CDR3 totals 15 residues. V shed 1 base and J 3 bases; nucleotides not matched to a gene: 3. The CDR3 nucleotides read TGTGCTAGTGGTTTGGGGCTAGCGGACTACAATGAGCAGTTCTTC. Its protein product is CASGLGLADYNEQFF. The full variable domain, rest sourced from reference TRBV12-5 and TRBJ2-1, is DARVTQTPRHKVTEMGQEVTMRCQPILGHNTVFWYRQTMMQGLELLAYFRNRAPLDDSGMPKDRFSAEMPDATLATLKIQPSEPRDSAVYFCASGLGLADYNEQFFGPGTRLTVL.

The CDR3 protein is CASSSRVKTNQPQHF. Here the CDR3 DNA reads TGTGCCAGCAGTAGCAGGGTTAAGACCAATCAGCCCCAGCATTTT. This chain connects TRBV12-3 or TRBV12-4 to TRBJ1-5, with a weak D call TRBD1 (5 bases). V was shortened by 5 bases and J by 3 bases, with 14 bases between the two germline ends. There are 15 residues in the CDR3.

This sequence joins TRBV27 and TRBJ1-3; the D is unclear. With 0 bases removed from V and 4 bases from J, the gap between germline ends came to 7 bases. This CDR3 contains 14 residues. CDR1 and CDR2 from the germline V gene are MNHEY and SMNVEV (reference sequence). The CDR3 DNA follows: TGTGCCAGCAGTTTATCGGTGGGGGGAAACACCATATATTTT. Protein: CASSLSVGGNTIYF.

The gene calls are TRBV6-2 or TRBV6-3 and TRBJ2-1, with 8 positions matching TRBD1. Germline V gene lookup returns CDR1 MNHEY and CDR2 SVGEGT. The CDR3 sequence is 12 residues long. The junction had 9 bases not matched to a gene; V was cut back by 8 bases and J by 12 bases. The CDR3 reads CASGVGTGVQFF. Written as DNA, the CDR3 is TGTGCCAGCGGTGTCGGGACAGGTGTGCAGTTCTTC.

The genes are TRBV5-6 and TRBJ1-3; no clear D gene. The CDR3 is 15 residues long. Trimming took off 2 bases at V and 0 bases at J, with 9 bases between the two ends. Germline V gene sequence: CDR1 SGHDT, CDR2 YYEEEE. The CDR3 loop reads CASSLGPVSGNTIYF. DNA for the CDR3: TGTGCCAGCAGCTTAGGACCCGTCTCTGGAAACACCATATATTTT.

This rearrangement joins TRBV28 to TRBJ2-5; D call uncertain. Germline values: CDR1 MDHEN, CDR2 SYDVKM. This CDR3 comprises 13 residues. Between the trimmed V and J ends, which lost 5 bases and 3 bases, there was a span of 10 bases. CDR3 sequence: CASSQPNKETQYF. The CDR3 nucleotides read TGTGCCAGCAGTCAACCCAACAAAGAGACCCAGTACTTC.

This chain's CDR3 is CASRSMGGGWTGELFF. CDR3 sequence (DNA): TGTGCCAGCAGAAGCATGGGGGGAGGGTGGACCGGGGAGCTGTTTTTT. The chain combines TRBV6-1 with TRBJ2-2, with 7 nucleotides matching TRBD2. V gave up 6 bases and J gave up 5 bases; unmatched junction bases: 12. Germline assignment: CDR1 MNHNS and CDR2 SASEGT. This CDR3 is 16 amino acids long.

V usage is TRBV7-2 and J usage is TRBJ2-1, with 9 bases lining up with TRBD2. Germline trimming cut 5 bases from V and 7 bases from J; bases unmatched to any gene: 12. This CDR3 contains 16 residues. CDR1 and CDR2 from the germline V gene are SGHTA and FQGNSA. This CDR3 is CASSPSGLAGLNEQFF. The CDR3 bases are TGTGCCAGCAGCCCTTCGGGGCTAGCGGGATTGAATGAGCAGTTCTTC.

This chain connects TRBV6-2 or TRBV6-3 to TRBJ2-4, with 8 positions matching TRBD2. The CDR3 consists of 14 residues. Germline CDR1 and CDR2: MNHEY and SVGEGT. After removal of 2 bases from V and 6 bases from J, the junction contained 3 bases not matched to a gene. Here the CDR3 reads CASSYGREVNIQYF. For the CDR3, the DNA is TGTGCCAGCAGTTACGGGCGGGAGGTAAACATTCAGTACTTC.

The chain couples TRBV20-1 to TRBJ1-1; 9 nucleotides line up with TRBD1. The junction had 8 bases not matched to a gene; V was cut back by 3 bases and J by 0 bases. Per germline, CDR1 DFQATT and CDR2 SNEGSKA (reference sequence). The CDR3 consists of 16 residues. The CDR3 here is CSASPGGQGMNTEAFF. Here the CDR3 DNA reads TGCAGTGCTAGTCCCGGCGGACAGGGGATGAACACTGAAGCTTTCTTT.

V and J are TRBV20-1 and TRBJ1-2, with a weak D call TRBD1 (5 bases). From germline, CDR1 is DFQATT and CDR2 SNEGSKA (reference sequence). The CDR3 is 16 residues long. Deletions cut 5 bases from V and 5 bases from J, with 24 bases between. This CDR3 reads CSASHPYGGTGYGYTF. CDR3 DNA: TGCAGTGCTTCCCACCCTTATGGGGGTACCGGTTATGGCTACACCTTC.

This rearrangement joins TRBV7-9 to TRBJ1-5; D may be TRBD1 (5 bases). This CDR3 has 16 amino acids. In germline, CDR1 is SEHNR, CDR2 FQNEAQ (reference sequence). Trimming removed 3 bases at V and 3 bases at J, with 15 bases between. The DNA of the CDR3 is TGTGCCAGCAGCTTCGGGTTGGGGCCCCTCAATCAGCCCCAGCATTTT. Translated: CASSFGLGPLNQPQHF.

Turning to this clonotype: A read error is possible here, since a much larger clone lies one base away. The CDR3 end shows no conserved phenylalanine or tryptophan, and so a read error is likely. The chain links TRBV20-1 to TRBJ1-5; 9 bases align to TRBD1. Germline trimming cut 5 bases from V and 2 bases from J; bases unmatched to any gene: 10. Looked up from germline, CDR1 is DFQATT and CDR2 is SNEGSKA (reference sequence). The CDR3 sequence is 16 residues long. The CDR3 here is CSALELRTGGNQPQHL. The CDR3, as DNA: TGCAGTGCTTTGGAGTTGCGGACAGGGGGCAATCAGCCCCAGCATCTT.

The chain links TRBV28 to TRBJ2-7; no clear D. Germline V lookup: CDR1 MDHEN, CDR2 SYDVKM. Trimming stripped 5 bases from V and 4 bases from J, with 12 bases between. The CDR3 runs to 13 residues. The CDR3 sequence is CASSLGGQYEQYF. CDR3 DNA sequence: TGTGCCAGCAGTCTAGGTGGGCAGTACGAGCAGTACTTC.

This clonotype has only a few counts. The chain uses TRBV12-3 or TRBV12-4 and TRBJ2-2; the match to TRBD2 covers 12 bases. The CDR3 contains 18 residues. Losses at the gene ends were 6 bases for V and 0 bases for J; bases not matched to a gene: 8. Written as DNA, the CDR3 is TGTGCCAGCAGCCGAGGACTAGCGGGAATAACGAACACCGGGGAGCTGTTTTTT. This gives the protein CASSRGLAGITNTGELFF.

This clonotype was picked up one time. CDR3 residues: CSASPSGTGRTGELFF. The CDR3, as DNA: TGCAGTGCTAGTCCATCCGGGACGGGGAGGACCGGGGAGCTGTTTTTT. This sequence joins TRBV20-1 and TRBJ2-2; D possibly corresponds to TRBD2 (6 bases). Germline V gives CDR1 DFQATT, CDR2 SNEGSKA (reference sequence). V was cut by 3 bases and J by 5 bases, with 19 bases left in between. The CDR3 spans 16 residues.

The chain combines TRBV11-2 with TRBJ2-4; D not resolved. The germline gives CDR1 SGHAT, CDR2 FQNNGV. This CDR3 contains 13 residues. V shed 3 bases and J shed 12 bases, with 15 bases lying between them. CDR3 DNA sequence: TGTGCCAGCAGCTTTTTGAAAGCCGGCGCTCAGTACTTC. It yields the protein CASSFLKAGAQYF.

CDR3 DNA: TGTGCCAGCAGCGAGTTAGGGACAGGGGAACGCTACACCTTC. Its protein is CASSELGTGERYTF. The rearrangement joins TRBV27 to TRBJ1-2, with TRBD1 identical over 10 bases. The junction had 10 bases not matched to a gene; V was cut back by 6 bases and J by 9 bases. The CDR3 contains 14 residues. The germline gives CDR1 MNHEY, CDR2 SMNVEV (reference sequence).

CDR3 amino acids: CASSQLGGPGYTF. CDR3 bases: TGTGCCAGCAGTCAACTTGGGGGACCGGGCTACACCTTC. This chain connects TRBV28 to TRBJ1-2, with D possibly being TRBD1 (5 bases). Trimming left V 5 bases short and J 8 bases short, with 15 bases between. The CDR3 contains 13 residues. Germline CDR1 is MDHEN and CDR2 is SYDVKM.

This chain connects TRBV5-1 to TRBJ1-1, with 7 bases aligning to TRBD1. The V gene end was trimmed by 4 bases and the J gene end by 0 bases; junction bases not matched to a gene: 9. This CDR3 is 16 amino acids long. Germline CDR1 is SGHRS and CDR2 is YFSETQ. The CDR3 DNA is TGCGCCAGCAGCGCCCCACAGGGGCGGGTGAACACTGAAGCTTTCTTT. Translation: CASSAPQGRVNTEAFF.

CDR3 loop: CASSQDSSGTDTQYF. The DNA of the CDR3 is TGTGCCAGCAGCCAAGATAGTAGCGGCACAGATACGCAGTATTTT. The genes are TRBV3-1 and TRBJ2-3; weak D call: TRBD2 (5 bases). CDR1 is LGHDT, CDR2 YNNKEL, per germline (reference sequence). V gave up 0 bases and J gave up 1 base, with 8 bases separating them. There are 15 residues in the CDR3.

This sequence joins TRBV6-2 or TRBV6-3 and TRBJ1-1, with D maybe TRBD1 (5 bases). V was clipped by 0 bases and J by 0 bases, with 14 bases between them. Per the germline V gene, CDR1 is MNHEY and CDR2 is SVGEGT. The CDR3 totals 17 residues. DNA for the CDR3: TGTGCCAGCAGTTACTCGTTTCTGGACACACTGAACACTGAAGCTTTCTTT. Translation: CASSYSFLDTLNTEAFF.

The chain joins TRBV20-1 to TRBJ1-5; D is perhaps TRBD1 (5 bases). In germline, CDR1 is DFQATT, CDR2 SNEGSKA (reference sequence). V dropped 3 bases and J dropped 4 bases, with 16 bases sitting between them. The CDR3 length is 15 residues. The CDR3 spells CSASWRTGGNQPQHF. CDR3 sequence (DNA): TGCAGTGCTAGTTGGAGAACCGGGGGTAATCAGCCCCAGCATTTT.

The CDR3 reads CATSRAESPLHF. For the CDR3, the DNA is TGTGCCACCAGCAGGGCCGAATCGCCCCTCCACTTT. The rearrangement joins TRBV15 to TRBJ1-6; no reliable D call. The CDR3 is 12 residues long. The V and J ends lost 3 bases and 13 bases respectively, with 10 bases between them. Germline V CDR1 and CDR2: LNHNV, YYDKDF (reference sequence).

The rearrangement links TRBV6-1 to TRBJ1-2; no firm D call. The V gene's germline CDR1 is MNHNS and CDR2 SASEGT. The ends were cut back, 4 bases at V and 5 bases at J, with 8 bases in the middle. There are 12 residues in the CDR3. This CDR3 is CASSGLGYGYTF. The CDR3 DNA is TGTGCCAGCAGTGGGCTGGGGTATGGCTACACCTTC.

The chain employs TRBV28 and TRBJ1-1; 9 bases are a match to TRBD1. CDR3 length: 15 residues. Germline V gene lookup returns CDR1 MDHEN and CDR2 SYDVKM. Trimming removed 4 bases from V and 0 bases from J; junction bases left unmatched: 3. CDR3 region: CASSWGTGMNTEAFF. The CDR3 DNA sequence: TGTGCCAGCAGTTGGGGGACAGGGATGAACACTGAAGCTTTCTTT.

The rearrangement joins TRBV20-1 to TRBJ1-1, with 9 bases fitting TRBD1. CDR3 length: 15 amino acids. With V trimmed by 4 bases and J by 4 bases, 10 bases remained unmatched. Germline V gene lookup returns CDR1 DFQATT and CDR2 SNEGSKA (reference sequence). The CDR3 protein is CSAKSTGGRGTEAFF. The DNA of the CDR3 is TGCAGTGCTAAGTCTACAGGGGGCAGGGGCACTGAAGCTTTCTTT.